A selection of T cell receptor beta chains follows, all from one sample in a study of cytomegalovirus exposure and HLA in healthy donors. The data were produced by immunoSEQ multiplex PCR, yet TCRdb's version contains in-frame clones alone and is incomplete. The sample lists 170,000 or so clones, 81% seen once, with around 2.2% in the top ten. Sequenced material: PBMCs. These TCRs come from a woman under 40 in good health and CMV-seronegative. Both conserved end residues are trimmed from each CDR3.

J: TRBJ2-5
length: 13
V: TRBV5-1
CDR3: ASSLGTSASETQY

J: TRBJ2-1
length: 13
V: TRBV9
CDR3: ASSVEGLDSNEQF

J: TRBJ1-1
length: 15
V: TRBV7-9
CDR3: ASSLGAGPTLNTEAF

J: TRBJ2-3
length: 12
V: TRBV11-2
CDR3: ASSRTGGADTQY

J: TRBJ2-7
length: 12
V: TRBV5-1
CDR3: ASSLAGEAYEQY

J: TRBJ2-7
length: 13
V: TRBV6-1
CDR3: ASSLDRRNSYEQY

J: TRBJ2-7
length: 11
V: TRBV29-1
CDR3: SAGRDRSYEQY

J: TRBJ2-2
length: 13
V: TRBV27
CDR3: ASSWSGGVTGELF

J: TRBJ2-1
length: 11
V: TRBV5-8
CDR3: ASSWEWTGEQF

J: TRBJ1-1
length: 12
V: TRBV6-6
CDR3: ASCPRGSGTEAF

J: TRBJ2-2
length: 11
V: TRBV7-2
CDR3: ASSARAPGELF

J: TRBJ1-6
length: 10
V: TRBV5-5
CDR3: ASASPRQTLH

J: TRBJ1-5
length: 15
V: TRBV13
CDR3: ASSLGGRGYRNQPQH

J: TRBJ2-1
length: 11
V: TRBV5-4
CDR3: ASSTGGANEQF

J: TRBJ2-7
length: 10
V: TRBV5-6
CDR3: ASSLRRDEQY